The 9 T cell receptor beta chains reported below all come from one sample, sequenced in a study of blood T cell repertoires in COVID-19. Sequencing used immunoSEQ multiplex PCR; TCRdb keeps in-frame clones, though not all of them. This sample has roughly 180,000 clones, with approximately 84% found just once. The sample consisted of PBMCs or T cells enriched from blood (not recorded which). The receptors here all came from a woman in her thirties or forties with acute COVID-19.

DNA for the CDR3: TGCGCCAGCAGCCAACCCGGGACTAGCGGGAGCTTAGCAGGGGCCAACGTCCTGACTTTC. Translating it yields CASSQPGTSGSLAGANVLTF. The chain has TRBV4-1 and TRBJ2-6; 14 bases fit TRBD2. The CDR3 has 20 amino acids. Trimming cost V 2 bases and J 4 bases; bases outside gene matches: 10. CDR1 is MGHRA, CDR2 YSYEKL, per germline.

The chain is built from TRBV11-3 and TRBJ1-2; 7 bases map to TRBD1. The trim removed 2 bases at V and 4 bases at J, leaving 13 bases unmatched. This CDR3 spans 17 amino acids. Germline loops: CDR1 SGHNT, CDR2 YENEEA. The CDR3: CASSLIFRDRGAYGYTF. The CDR3 DNA reads as TGTGCCAGCAGCTTAATTTTCCGGGACAGAGGCGCCTATGGCTACACCTTC.

The genes are TRBV7-8 and TRBJ2-3; D gene uncertain. CDR1 is SGHVS and CDR2 is FQNEAQ in the germline V gene. V was shortened by 3 bases and J by 2 bases, with 12 bases between the two germline ends. The CDR3 is made up of 15 amino acids. CDR3 loop: CASSFRRPTTDTQYF. The CDR3 bases are TGTGCCAGCAGCTTTCGGCGGCCTACCACAGATACGCAGTATTTT.

This clone has just one count. This sequence joins TRBV21-1 and TRBJ1-1; the DNA was not compared with TRBD1, the D call given in the table. TRBV21-1 is tagged as a pseudogene. The CDR3 length is 15 residues. CDR3 in DNA: TGTGCCAGCAACGGAGGGGGACAGGGGAACACTGAAGCTTTCTTT. It codes for CASNGGGQGNTEAFF.

The rearrangement joins TRBV18 to TRBJ1-2, with D unclear. Germline lookup yields CDR1 KGHSH and CDR2 LQKENI. The CDR3 runs 12 residues. V was shortened by 6 bases and J by 1 base, with 6 bases between the two germline ends. The CDR3 DNA reads as TGTGCCAGCTCCGACAATAACTATGGCTACACCTTC. As protein: CASSDNNYGYTF.

This chain links TRBV18 with TRBJ1-1; D not certain. V shed 6 bases and J shed 0 bases, with 8 bases lying between them. CDR3 length: 13 amino acids. Germline V gene lookup returns CDR1 KGHSH and CDR2 LQKENI. The CDR3 protein is CASSQHLNTEAFF. DNA of the CDR3: TGTGCCAGCTCCCAACACCTGAACACTGAAGCTTTCTTT. Variable domain in full (rest from reference TRBV18 and TRBJ1-1): NAGVMQNPRHLVRRRGQEARLRCSPMKGHSHVYWYRQLPEEGLKFMVYLQKENIIDESGMPKERFSAEFPKEGPSILRIQQVVRGDSAAYFCASSQHLNTEAFFGQGTRLTVV.

V gene TRBV5-1 combines with J gene TRBJ2-1; 10 bases are a match to TRBD2. Per the germline V gene, CDR1 is SGHRS and CDR2 is YFSETQ. This CDR3 is built from 16 residues. With V trimmed by 4 bases and J by 0 bases, 4 bases remained unmatched. CDR3: CASSTTSGFSYNEQFF. The CDR3 nucleotides are TGCGCCAGCAGCACGACTAGCGGGTTCTCCTACAATGAGCAGTTCTTC.

Here the CDR3 reads CASSIGLAGDADTQYF. DNA for the CDR3: TGTGCCAGTAGTATAGGATTAGCGGGAGATGCAGATACGCAGTATTTT. This chain joins TRBV19 and TRBJ2-3; 9 bases match TRBD2. V dropped 1 base and J dropped 4; count of bases not matched to a gene: 6. The CDR3 is 16 amino acids. Germline CDR1 and CDR2: LNHDA and SQIVND (reference sequence). The full variable domain, its missing parts supplied by reference TRBV19 and TRBJ2-3, is DGGITQSPKYLFRKEGQNVTLSCEQNLNHDAMYWYRQDPGQGLRLIYYSQIVNDFQKGDIAEGYSVSREKKESFPLTVTSAQKNPTAFYLCASSIGLAGDADTQYFGPGTRLTVL.

This clone was seen once. V usage is TRBV25-1 and J usage is TRBJ1-4; 8 bases match TRBD1. The CDR3 is made up of 15 amino acids. The germline V gene encodes CDR1 MGHDK and CDR2 SYGVNS. J gave up 5 bases and V 3 bases, and 5 bases lay outside the gene matches. CDR3: CASSDPRTGNEKLFF. DNA of the CDR3: TGTGCCAGCAGTGACCCCCGGACAGGGAATGAAAAACTGTTTTTT.